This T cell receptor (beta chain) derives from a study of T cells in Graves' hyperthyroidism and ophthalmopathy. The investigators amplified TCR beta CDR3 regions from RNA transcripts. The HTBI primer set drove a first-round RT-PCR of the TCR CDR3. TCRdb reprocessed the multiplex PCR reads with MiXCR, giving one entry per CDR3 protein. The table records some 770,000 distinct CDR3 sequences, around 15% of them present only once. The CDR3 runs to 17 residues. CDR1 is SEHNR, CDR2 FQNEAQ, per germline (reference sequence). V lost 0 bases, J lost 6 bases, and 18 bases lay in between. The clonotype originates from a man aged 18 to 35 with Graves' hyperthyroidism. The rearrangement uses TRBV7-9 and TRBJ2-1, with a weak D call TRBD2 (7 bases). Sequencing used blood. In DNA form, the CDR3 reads TGTGCCAGCAGCTTAGCGCACCATAGGGGGAGGGGCAATGAGCAGTTCTTC. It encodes CASSLAHHRGRGNEQFF.